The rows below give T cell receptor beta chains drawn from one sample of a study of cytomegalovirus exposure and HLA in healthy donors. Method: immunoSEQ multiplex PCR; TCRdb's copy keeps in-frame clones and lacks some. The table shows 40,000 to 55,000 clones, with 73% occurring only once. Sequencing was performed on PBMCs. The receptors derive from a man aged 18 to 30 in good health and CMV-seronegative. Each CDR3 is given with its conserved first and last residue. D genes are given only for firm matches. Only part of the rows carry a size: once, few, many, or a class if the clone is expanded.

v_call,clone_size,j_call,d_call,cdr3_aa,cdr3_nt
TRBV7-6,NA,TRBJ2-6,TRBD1,CASSIGQGAAGANVLTF,TGTGCCAGCAGCATAGGACAGGGGGCAGCTGGGGCCAACGTCCTGACTTTC
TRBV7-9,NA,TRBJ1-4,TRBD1,CASSLQGDIEKLFF,TGTGCCAGCAGCCTACAGGGGGATATTGAAAAACTGTTTTTT
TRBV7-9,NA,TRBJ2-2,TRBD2,CASSLGTSLPGELFF,TGTGCCAGCAGCCTCGGGACTAGTCTCCCCGGGGAGCTGTTTTTT
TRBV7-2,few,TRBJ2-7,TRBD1,CASSFQGASSYEQYF,TGTGCCAGCAGCTTCCAGGGGGCTTCGTCCTACGAGCAGTACTTC
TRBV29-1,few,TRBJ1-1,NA,CSVDLGAGTEAFF,TGCAGCGTTGATCTGGGGGCGGGTACTGAAGCTTTCTTT
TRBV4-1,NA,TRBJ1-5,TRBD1,CASSQDRARQEDRGGQPQHF,TGCGCCAGCAGCCAAGATCGGGCGAGGCAGGAGGACAGGGGAGGTCAGCCCCAGCATTTT
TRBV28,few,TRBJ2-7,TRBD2,CASSSAAGLPTEQYF,TGTGCCAGCAGTTCGGCGGCGGGACTACCCACCGAGCAGTACTTC
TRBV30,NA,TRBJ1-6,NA,CAWSAGSPLHF,TGTGCCTGGAGTGCGGGTTCACCCCTCCACTTT
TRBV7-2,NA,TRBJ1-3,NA,CASSQVVSAGNTIYF,TGTGCCAGCAGCCAGGTGGTCAGTGCGGGAAACACCATATATTTT
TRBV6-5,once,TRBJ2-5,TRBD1,CASSYATGQETQYF,TGTGCCAGCAGTTACGCGACAGGGCAAGAGACCCAGTACTTC
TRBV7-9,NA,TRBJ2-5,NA,CASLSPGIFETQYF,TGTGCCAGCCTTTCCCCGGGGATCTTCGAGACCCAGTACTTC
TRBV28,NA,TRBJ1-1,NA,CASSVPGDNTEAFF,TGTGCCAGCAGCGTCCCGGGGGATAACACTGAAGCTTTCTTT
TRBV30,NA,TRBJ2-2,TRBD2,CAWSAGLAGSNTGELFF,TGTGCCTGGAGTGCCGGACTAGCGGGATCGAACACCGGGGAGCTGTTTTTT
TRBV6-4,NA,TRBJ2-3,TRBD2,CASSVTSGSTDTQYF,TGTGCCAGCAGTGTAACTAGCGGGAGCACAGATACGCAGTATTTT
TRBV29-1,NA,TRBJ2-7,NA,CSVKGAYEQYF,TGCAGCGTTAAGGGAGCCTACGAGCAGTACTTC
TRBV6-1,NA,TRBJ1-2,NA,CASRRGGSYTF,TGTGCCAGCAGGAGGGGGGGGAGCTACACCTTC
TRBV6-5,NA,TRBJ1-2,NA,CASSYELPGPDGYTF,TGTGCCAGCAGTTACGAGTTACCAGGGCCGGATGGCTACACCTTC
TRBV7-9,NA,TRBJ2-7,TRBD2,CASSSSSGSTYEQYF,TGTGCCAGCAGCTCATCTAGCGGTTCCACCTACGAGCAGTACTTC
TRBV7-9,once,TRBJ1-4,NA,CASSLGATNEKLFF,TGTGCCAGCTCCCTCGGAGCAACTAATGAAAAACTGTTTTTT
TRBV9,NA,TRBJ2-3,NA,CASSVEGRGEDTQYF,TGTGCCAGCAGCGTAGAGGGCAGGGGGGAGGATACGCAGTATTTT
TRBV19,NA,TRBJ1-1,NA,CAVEAFSSAFF,TGTGCCGTTGAGGCATTTTCGTCGGCTTTCTTT
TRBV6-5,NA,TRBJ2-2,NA,CASTQGLSNTGELFF,TGTGCCAGCACCCAGGGACTCTCAAACACCGGGGAGCTGTTTTTT
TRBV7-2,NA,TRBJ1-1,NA,CASSLVREAEAFF,TGTGCCAGCAGCTTAGTCAGGGAGGCTGAAGCTTTCTTT
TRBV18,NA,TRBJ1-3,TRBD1,CASSPWDSNRDTIYF,TGTGCCAGCTCACCTTGGGACAGCAATCGCGACACCATATATTTT
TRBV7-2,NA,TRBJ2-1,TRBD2,CASSPGTSGRVYSEQFF,TGTGCCAGCAGCCCCGGGACTAGCGGGAGGGTATATAGTGAGCAGTTCTTC
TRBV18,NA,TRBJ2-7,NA,CASSPRQGDEQYF,TGTGCCAGCTCACCACGGCAAGGGGACGAGCAGTACTTC
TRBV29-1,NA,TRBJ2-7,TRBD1,CSVEPGQGNEQYF,TGCAGCGTGGAGCCTGGACAGGGTAACGAGCAGTACTTC
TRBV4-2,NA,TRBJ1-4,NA,CASSQVGGMSEKLFF,TGTGCCAGCAGCCAAGTCGGGGGGATGAGTGAAAAACTGTTTTTT
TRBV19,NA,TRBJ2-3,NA,CASSINTPTDTQYF,TGTGCCAGTAGTATCAATACACCTACAGATACGCAGTATTTT
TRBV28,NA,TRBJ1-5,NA,CASSLATKNQPQHF,TGTGCCAGCAGTTTAGCGACAAAAAATCAGCCCCAGCATTTT
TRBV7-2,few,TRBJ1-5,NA,CASSLGPGVSQPQHF,TGTGCCAGCAGCTTAGGTCCGGGGGTTAGTCAGCCCCAGCATTTT
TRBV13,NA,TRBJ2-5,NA,CASSFTAPRETQYF,TGTGCCAGCAGCTTCACAGCACCCCGAGAGACCCAGTACTTC
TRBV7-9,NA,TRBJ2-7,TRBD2,CASSLYHAGGGGEQYF,TGTGCCAGCAGCTTATACCATGCGGGAGGTGGAGGGGAGCAGTACTTC
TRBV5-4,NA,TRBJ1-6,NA,CASSLAGSSYNSPLHF,TGTGCCAGCAGCTTGGCCGGGAGCTCCTATAATTCACCCCTCCACTTT
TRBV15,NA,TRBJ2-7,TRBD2,CATSKGGRSYEQYF,TGTGCCACCAGCAAGGGAGGGCGGTCCTACGAGCAGTACTTC
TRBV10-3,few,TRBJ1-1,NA,CASAMVPHTEAFF,TGTGCCAGCGCGATGGTGCCTCACACTGAAGCTTTCTTT
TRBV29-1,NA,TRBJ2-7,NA,CSVEDRTVSSYEQYF,TGCAGCGTTGAAGACCGGACAGTAAGCTCCTACGAGCAGTACTTC
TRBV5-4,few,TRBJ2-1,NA,CASSLPTSSRVQFF,TGTGCCAGCAGCTTGCCTACTAGTTCGAGAGTGCAGTTCTTC
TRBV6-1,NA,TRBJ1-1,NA,CASSEIREAFF,TGTGCCAGCAGTGAAATCAGGGAAGCTTTCTTT
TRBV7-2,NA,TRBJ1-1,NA,CASSFGKWNTEAFF,TGTGCCAGCAGCTTTGGCAAGTGGAACACTGAAGCTTTCTTT
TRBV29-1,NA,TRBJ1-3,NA,CSVDSQEAGNTIYF,TGCAGCGTTGACAGTCAGGAGGCTGGAAACACCATATATTTT
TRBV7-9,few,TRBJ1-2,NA,CASSLGDTAYGYTF,TGTGCCAGCAGCTTAGGAGACACGGCATATGGCTACACCTTC
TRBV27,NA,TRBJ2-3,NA,CASKGTGWSDTQYF,TGTGCCAGCAAGGGAACAGGGTGGTCAGATACGCAGTATTTT
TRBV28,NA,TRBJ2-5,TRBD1,CASSLSGQGAETQYF,TGTGCCAGCAGTTTATCGGGACAGGGCGCGGAGACCCAGTACTTC
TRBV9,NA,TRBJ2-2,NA,CASSVDNGELFF,TGTGCCAGCAGCGTAGACAACGGGGAGCTGTTTTTT
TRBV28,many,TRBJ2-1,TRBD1,CASRSDRANNEQFF,TGTGCCAGCAGATCGGACAGGGCAAACAATGAGCAGTTCTTC
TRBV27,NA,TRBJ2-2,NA,CASSFRERAGELFF,TGTGCCAGCAGTTTCAGGGAACGGGCCGGGGAGCTGTTTTTT
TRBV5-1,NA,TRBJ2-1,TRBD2,CASSPGPGRASYNEQFF,TGCGCCAGCAGCCCCGGACCCGGGAGGGCCTCCTACAATGAGCAGTTCTTC